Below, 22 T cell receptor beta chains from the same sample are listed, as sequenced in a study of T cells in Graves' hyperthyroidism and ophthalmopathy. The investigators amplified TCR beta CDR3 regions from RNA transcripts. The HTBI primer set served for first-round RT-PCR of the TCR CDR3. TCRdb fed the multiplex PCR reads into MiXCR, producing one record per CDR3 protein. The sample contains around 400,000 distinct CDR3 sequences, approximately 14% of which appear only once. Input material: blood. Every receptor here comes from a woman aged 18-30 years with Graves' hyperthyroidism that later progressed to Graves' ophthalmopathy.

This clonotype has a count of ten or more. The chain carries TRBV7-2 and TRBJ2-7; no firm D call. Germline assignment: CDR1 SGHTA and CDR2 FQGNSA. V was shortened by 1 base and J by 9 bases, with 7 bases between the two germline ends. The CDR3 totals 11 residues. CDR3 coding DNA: TGTGCCAGCAGCTTAGGGACCTTGCAGTACTTC. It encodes CASSLGTLQYF.

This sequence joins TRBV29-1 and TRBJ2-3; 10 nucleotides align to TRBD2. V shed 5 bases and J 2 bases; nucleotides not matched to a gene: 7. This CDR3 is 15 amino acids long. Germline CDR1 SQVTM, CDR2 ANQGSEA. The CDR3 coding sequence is TGCAGCGTTTTCGGACTAGCGGAGCCCACAGATACGCAGTATTTT. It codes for CSVFGLAEPTDTQYF.

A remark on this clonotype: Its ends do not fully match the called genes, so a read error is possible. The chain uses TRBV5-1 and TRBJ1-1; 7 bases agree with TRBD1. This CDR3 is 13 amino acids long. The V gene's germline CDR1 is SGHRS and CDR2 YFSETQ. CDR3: CASSGGGSSEAFF. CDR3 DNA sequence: TGTGCCAGCAGCGGAGGGGGCTCCTCTGAAGCTTTCTTT.

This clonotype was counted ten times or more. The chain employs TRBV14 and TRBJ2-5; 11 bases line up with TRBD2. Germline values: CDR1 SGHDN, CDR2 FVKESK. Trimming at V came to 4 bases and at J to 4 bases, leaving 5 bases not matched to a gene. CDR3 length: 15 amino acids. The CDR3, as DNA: TGTGCCAGCAGCCGTAGCGGGAGGGCCGTAGAGACCCAGTACTTC. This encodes CASSRSGRAVETQYF.

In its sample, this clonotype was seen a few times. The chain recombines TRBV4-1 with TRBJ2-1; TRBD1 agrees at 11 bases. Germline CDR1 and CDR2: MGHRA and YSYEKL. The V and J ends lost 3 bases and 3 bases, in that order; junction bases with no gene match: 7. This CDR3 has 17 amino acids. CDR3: CASSQWGTGGNYNEQFF. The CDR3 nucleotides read TGCGCCAGCAGCCAGTGGGGGACAGGGGGTAACTACAATGAGCAGTTCTTC.

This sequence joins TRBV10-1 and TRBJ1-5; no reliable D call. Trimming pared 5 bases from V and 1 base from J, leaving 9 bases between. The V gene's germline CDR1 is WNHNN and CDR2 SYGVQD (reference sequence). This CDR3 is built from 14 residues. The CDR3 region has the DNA TGCGCCAGCAGTCAGACCGTAAGCAATCAGCCCCAGCATTTT. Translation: CASSQTVSNQPQHF.

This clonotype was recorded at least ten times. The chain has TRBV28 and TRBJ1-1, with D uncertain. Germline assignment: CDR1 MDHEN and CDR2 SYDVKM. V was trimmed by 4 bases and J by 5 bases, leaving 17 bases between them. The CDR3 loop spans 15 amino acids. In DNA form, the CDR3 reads TGTGCCAGCAGTTCGCCGCCGTGGAGTAAGACTGAAGCTTTCTTT. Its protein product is CASSSPPWSKTEAFF.

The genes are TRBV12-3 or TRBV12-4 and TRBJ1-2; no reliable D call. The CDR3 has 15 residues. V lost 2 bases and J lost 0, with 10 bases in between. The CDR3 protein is CASSLSPLANYGYTF. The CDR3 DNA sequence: TGTGCCAGCAGTTTATCCCCCCTAGCTAACTATGGCTACACCTTC.

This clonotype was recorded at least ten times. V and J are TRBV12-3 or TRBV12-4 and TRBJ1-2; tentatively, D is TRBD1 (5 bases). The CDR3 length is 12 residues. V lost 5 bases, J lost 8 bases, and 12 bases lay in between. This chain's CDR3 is CASSPQGRGYTF. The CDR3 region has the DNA TGTGCCAGCAGTCCGCAGGGAAGGGGCTACACCTTC.

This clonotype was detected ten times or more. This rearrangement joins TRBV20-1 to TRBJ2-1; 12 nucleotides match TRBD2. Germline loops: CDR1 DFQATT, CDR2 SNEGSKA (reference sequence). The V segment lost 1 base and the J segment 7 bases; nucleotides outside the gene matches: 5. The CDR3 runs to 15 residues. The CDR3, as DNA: TGCAGTGCTAGAGCTAGCGGGAGGGCCAGGAATGAGCAGTTCTTC. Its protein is CSARASGRARNEQFF.

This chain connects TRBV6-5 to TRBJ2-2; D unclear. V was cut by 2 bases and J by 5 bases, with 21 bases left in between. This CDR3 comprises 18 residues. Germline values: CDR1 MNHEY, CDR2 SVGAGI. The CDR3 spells CASSYGAEAVLRTGELFF. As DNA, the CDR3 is TGTGCCAGCAGTTACGGTGCCGAGGCCGTACTTAGAACCGGGGAGCTGTTTTTT.

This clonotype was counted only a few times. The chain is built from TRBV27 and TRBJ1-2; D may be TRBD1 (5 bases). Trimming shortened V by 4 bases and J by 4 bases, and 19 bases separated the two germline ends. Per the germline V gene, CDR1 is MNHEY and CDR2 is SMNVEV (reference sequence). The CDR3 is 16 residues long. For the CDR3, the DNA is TGTGCCAGCAGTTCCTATTCGCTAGACAGACGCTATGGCTACACCTTC. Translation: CASSSYSLDRRYGYTF.

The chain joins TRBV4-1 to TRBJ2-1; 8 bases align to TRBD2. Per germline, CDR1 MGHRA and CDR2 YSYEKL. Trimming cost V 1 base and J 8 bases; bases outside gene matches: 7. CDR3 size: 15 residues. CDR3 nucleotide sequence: TGCGCCAGCAGCCAAGTAGAGCGGGAGATGGATGAGCAGTTCTTC. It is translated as CASSQVEREMDEQFF.

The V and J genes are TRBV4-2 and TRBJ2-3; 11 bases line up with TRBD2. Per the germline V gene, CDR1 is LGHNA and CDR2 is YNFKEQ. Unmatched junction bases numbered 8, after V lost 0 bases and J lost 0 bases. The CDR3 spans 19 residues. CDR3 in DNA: TGTGCCAGCAGCCAAGATCGCCTCCTAGCGGGAGGTAGCACAGATACGCAGTATTTT. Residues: CASSQDRLLAGGSTDTQYF.

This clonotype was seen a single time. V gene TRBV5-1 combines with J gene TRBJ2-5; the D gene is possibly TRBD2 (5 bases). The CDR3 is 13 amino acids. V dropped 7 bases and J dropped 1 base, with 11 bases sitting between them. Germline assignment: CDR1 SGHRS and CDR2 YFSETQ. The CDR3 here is CASGPSIQETQYF. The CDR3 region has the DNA TGCGCCAGCGGACCTAGCATCCAAGAGACCCAGTACTTC.

CDR3 amino acids: CASSPARLAGVNSYEQYF. The CDR3 region has the DNA TGTGCCAGCAGCCCGGCCCGACTAGCGGGAGTGAACTCCTACGAGCAGTACTTC. The V call is TRBV14, the J call TRBJ2-7, with TRBD2 matching over 12 bases. This CDR3 has 18 amino acids. Trimming took 4 bases from V and 0 from J; bases not matched to a gene: 10. Germline V gene data show CDR1 as SGHDN and CDR2 as FVKESK.

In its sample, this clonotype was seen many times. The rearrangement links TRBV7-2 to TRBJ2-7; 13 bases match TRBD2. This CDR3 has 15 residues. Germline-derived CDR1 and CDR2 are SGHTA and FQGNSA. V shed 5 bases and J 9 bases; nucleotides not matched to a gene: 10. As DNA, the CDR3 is TGTGCCAGCAGCCCCGAACTAGCGGGAGGGCAGCGGCAGTACTTC. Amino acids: CASSPELAGGQRQYF.

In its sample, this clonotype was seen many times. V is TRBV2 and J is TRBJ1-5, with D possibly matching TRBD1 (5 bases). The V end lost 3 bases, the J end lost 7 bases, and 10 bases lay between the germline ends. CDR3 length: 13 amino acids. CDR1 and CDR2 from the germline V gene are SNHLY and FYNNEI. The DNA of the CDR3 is TGTGCCAGCAGTGAGATTGAGGGGCAGCCCCAGCATTTT. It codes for CASSEIEGQPQHF.

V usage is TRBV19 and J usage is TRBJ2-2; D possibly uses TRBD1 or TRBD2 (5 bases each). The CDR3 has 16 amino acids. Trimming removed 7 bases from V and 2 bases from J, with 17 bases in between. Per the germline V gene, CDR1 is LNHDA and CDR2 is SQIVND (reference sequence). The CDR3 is CASKRPGTANTGELFF. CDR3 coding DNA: TGTGCCAGTAAACGCCCTGGGACCGCCAACACCGGGGAGCTGTTTTTT.

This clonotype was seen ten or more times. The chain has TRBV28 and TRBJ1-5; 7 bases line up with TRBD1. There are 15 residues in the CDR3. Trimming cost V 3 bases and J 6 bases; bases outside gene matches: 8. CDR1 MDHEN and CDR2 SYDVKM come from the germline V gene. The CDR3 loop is CASSFDREGGQPQHF. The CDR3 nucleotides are TGTGCCAGCAGTTTCGACAGGGAGGGGGGTCAGCCCCAGCATTTT.

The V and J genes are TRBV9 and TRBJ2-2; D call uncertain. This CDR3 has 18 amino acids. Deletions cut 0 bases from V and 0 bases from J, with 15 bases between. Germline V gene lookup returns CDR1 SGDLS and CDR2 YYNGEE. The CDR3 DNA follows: TGTGCCAGCAGCGTAGGAAAAGTCAGCCGTGCGAACACCGGGGAGCTGTTTTTT. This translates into CASSVGKVSRANTGELFF.

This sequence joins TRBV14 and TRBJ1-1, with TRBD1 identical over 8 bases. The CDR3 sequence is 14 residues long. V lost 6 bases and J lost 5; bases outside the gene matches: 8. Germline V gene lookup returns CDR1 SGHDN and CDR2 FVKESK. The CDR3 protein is CASRPTGGKTEAFF. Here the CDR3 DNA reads TGTGCCAGCAGGCCAACAGGGGGTAAAACTGAAGCTTTCTTT.